A selection of T cell receptor beta chains follows, all from one sample in a study of shared clonotypes between healthy human individuals. Produced via immunoSEQ multiplex PCR; TCRdb's table is partial and in-frame only. The table shows around 560,000 clones, with approximately 95% occurring only once. Input material: naive CD8+ T cells sorted from blood. These TCRs come from a woman aged 30 to 39 in good health. CDR3s leave out the opening cysteine and the closing phenylalanine or tryptophan.

j_call | cdr3_length | v_call | cdr3_aa
TRBJ2-7 | 12 | TRBV5-6 | ASSFGEVPYEQY
TRBJ2-7 | 13 | TRBV6-5 | ASSYSQGSSYEQY
. | 12 | TRBV28 | ASTDERGRDEQY
TRBJ1-4 | 12 | TRBV2 | AISTGDSNEKLF
TRBJ2-2 | 14 | TRBV27 | ASTSIVRGGAGELF
TRBJ1-1 | 9 | TRBV27 | ASIGWTEAF
TRBJ2-1 | 13 | TRBV14 | ASSQEDYRGVEQF
TRBJ1-1 | 11 | TRBV13 | ASSSAENTEAF
TRBJ2-5 | 14 | TRBV27 | ASSRGTSGNRETQY
TRBJ2-3 | 11 | TRBV9 | ASSGYPGDTQY
TRBJ1-2 | 13 | TRBV5-6 | ASSLEGDIYVGYT
TRBJ2-7 | 13 | TRBV2 | ASSTDRGGTYEQY
TRBJ1-3 | 12 | TRBV10-3 | AIKGGGTGNTIY